This T cell receptor beta chain was sequenced in a study of PD-L1 blockade in urothelial cancer. Turning to the study itself: The analyses of blood took place 3 weeks (second dose) and 6 weeks after treatment start.

Trimming cost V 6 bases and J 4 bases; bases outside gene matches: 7. Germline CDR1 is MNHNY and CDR2 is SVGAGI (reference sequence). The CDR3 sequence is 16 residues long. A remark on this clone: Its antigen is currently unknown.

General study findings and limits: More expansion of tumor-associated blood clones, seen at 3 weeks, marked durable-benefit patients.

The method was immunoSEQ multiplex PCR; TCRdb's version includes in-frame clones alone and lacks a portion of them. Found here are 55,000 to 85,000 clones, roughly nine tenths of them singletons; the top ten hold approximately 3.2%. The V gene is TRBV6-6, the J gene TRBJ1-5, with TRBD1 matching over 12 bases. The input for sequencing was PBMCs, taken around atezolizumab (anti-PD-L1) treatment. The receptor was derived from a man in his sixties with urothelial cancer. The CDR3 reads CASSGTGGGVNQPQHF. The CDR3 DNA reads TGTGCCAGCAGCGGGACAGGGGGCGGCGTTAATCAGCCCCAGCATTTT.